This T cell receptor beta chain was identified in a study of T cells in Graves' hyperthyroidism and ophthalmopathy (dated by TCRdb to the late 2010s). A note on the overall study: Peripheral blood samples were taken at initial diagnosis, before any treatment was given. To identify distinguishing TCR V-J signatures, a discovery cohort of some 99 patients was used, comprising 40 to 45 with Graves' ophthalmopathy and around 57 with stable Graves' hyperthyroidism. Prospective prediction of ophthalmopathy was tested in an independent validation cohort consisting of 18 to 20 hyperthyroidism patients and some 17 patients who later progressed to ophthalmopathy. The roughly 90 discovery patients were divided at random into training and test sets in a 7:3 ratio. In addition, the study compared T-cell repertoires in thyroid tissue and in blood from over 5 Graves' hyperthyroidism patients. Following sampling, methimazole starting at 30 mg daily was given to hyperthyroidism patients, and high-dose intravenous methylprednisolone was given to ophthalmopathy patients. The paper reports TCR Vbeta CDR3 sequencing of 135 peripheral blood samples: approximately 41 ophthalmopathy, under 85 hyperthyroidism and about 17 progressor patients. The paper's findings and limits, for the study overall: During validation, the model predicted progression to ophthalmopathy a median of about 6.3 months ahead of onset, with 60% to 71% sensitivity and roughly 72% specificity. A model built on a 13 V-J signature distinguished ophthalmopathy from stable hyperthyroidism, reaching 87.88% sensitivity and approximately 83% specificity in cross-validation and 80%/75% in testing. Most expanded thyroid clonotypes (frequency above 0.001) were also found in blood, which suggests that blood repertoires may mirror thyroid immune responses. No statistical method was used to fix the sample size in advance, and group allocation was not hidden from the investigators.

The TCR beta CDR3 regions were amplified from RNA transcripts. The first round of RT-PCR for the TCR CDR3 was performed with the HTBI primer set and the Qiagen OneStep RT-PCR kit. Libraries were constructed in a second round of multiplex PCR, after which size selection and purification were performed. Sequencing of the libraries was done on an Illumina HiSeq2000 using paired-end 100 bp reads. As for the authors' bioinformatics: SOAPnuke was used to process the raw data, throwing out any read that contained adapters or uncalled bases, had a mean Phred below 15, or lacked an exact constant-primer or identifier match. COPE v1.2.5 was used to merge high-quality paired reads, and clonotypes were defined as unique nucleotide sequences. Clonotypes were aligned to IMGT TRBV, TRBD and TRBJ reference segments using MiTCR v1.1. The analysis included only V-J combinations with a frequency above 0.0001, which together covered around 99% of the repertoires. A TCS score was defined as the ratio between F50 (clonal expansion) and ExV (chaos), using BLOSUM62-based TCRdist between CDR3 peptides within each V-J. Welch's t-statistics and random forest reduced around 510 V-J features to 13, which were used in a naive Bayes classifier (R e1071). TCRdb reprocessing: public reads trimmed at Q25 with fastp, clones called with MiXCR, in-frame beta chains kept. For every CDR3 protein sequence, its rows merge into one entry that carries the most common genes and DNA. The V and J calls, along with clone size, are taken from TCRdb and not from the paper's own processing. The sample yields 300,000 or so distinct CDR3 sequences; roughly a fifth were counted once. The ten largest make up 50% of the sample.

Graves' hyperthyroidism was defined as stable when no progression to ophthalmopathy occurred over 18 months of follow-up. Hyperthyroidism patients were newly diagnosed, with disease duration under 2 months, and aged 18 to 65 years. Any patient with an uncontrolled infection, another autoimmune disease, pregnancy or lactation was excluded. Diagnoses were based on clinical symptoms, serum thyroxine and TRAb, thyroid ultrasound and orbital computed tomography. PBMCs were separated from over 9 ml of fresh peripheral blood using Ficoll-Paque density gradient centrifugation. Trizol reagent was used to extract total RNA, and RNA quality was then checked on an Agilent 2100 Bioanalyzer. The CDR3 holds 14 amino acids from the cysteine to the phenylalanine. This entry keeps only the CDR3 DNA: 42 bases, framed from base 1. The V and J ends are trimmed by 3 bases and 3 bases, leaving 9 bases between them. This clonotype occurred many times. Its cognate antigen has yet to be identified. The record has no base qualities; no much larger clone is one base away.

The sequencing sample was made of blood. This receptor was identified in a woman aged 45-59 years with Graves' hyperthyroidism. The sequence is built from TRBV12-3 or TRBV12-4 and TRBJ2-1; too little of a D gene remains to name it. The CDR3 here reads CASSLASNYNEQFF. The DNA is as follows: TGTGCCAGCAGTTTGGCCAGCAACTACAATGAGCAGTTCTTC.